The rows below give T cell receptor beta chains drawn from one sample of a study of OX40 agonist ivuxolimab in advanced cancers. The data were produced by immunoSEQ multiplex PCR, yet TCRdb's version contains in-frame clones alone and is incomplete. The sample lists approximately 89,000 clones, approximately 91% occurring once. The sample in question was CD4+ or CD8+ T cells sorted from blood, obtained in a trial of the OX40 agonist ivuxolimab. All receptors derive from an adult with an advanced solid tumor such as melanoma, head and neck, liver or kidney cancer. CDR3s include the opening cysteine and the closing phenylalanine or tryptophan. The order of the fields is V gene, D gene, clone size, J gene, CDR3 protein, CDR3 DNA. The D gene is left open where the match is weak. Rows give clone size only sometimes, using once, few, many, or a class for an expanded clone.

TRBV6-1	TRBD1	once	TRBJ2-7	CASKAGTGVYEQYF	TGTGCCAGCAAGGCCGGGACAGGGGTTTACGAGCAGTACTTC
TRBV5-1	TRBD1	-	TRBJ2-7	CASSPGQDPYEQYF	TGCGCCAGCAGCCCGGGACAGGACCCCTACGAGCAGTACTTC
TRBV9	-	-	TRBJ2-1	CASSVGEPYNEQFF	TGTGCCAGCAGCGTAGGCGAACCCTACAATGAGCAGTTCTTC
TRBV27	-	-	TRBJ2-7	CASSLDRGGPYEQYF	TGTGCCAGCAGTCTAGATAGGGGGGGTCCCTACGAGCAGTACTTC
TRBV2	-	-	TRBJ2-5	CASSDPSETQYF	TGTGCCAGCAGTGATCCTAGTGAGACCCAGTACTTC
TRBV30	-	once	TRBJ1-3	CAWTSAWGGSGNTIYF	TGTGCCTGGACCTCAGCGTGGGGGGGCTCTGGAAACACCATATATTTT
TRBV4-3	TRBD2	-	TRBJ2-2	CASSPRTSGYTGELFF	TGCGCCAGCAGCCCCCGGACTAGCGGTTACACCGGGGAGCTGTTTTTT
TRBV7-2	TRBD1	-	TRBJ2-2	CASSLRGTGLDGELFF	TGTGCCAGCAGCTTACGGGGGACAGGGCTGGACGGGGAGCTGTTTTTT
TRBV28	TRBD2	once	TRBJ2-3	CASSFARLAGADTQYF	TGTGCCAGCAGTTTTGCTCGACTAGCGGGAGCCGATACGCAGTATTTT
TRBV19	TRBD1	-	TRBJ1-1	CASSPEGTGPGEAFF	TGTGCCAGTAGCCCAGAGGGGACAGGTCCGGGTGAAGCTTTCTTT
TRBV29-1	-	-	TRBJ2-4	CSVEQGWAKNIQYF	TGCAGCGTTGAACAGGGGTGGGCCAAAAACATTCAGTACTTC
TRBV5-1	TRBD1	-	TRBJ1-4	CASSFLGQATNEKLFF	TGCGCCAGCAGCTTCTTGGGACAGGCAACTAATGAAAAACTGTTTTTT
TRBV27	-	-	TRBJ1-6	CASSLRPPGVTNSPLHF	TGTGCCAGCAGTCTTAGGCCCCCAGGGGTAACTAATTCACCCCTCCACTTT
TRBV7-7	-	few	TRBJ2-7	CASSPPGRAYEQYF	TGTGCCAGCAGCCCGCCGGGCCGAGCCTACGAGCAGTACTTC
TRBV10-3	TRBD2	-	TRBJ2-7	CATNPSEVAGTYEQYF	TGTGCCACTAATCCCAGTGAGGTAGCGGGGACCTACGAGCAGTACTTC
TRBV5-1	-	few	TRBJ1-1	CASSLGGDRPAFF	TGCGCCAGCAGCTTGGGGGGCGATCGTCCAGCTTTCTTT
TRBV19	-	-	TRBJ2-7	CASSSRGQPSVRESPYEQYF	TGTGCCAGTAGTTCGCGGGGACAACCCTCCGTGCGGGAGTCTCCCTACGAGCAGTACTTC
TRBV20-1	-	-	TRBJ2-1	CSAIRVNEQFF	TGCAGTGCTATTCGTGTCAATGAGCAGTTCTTC